This T cell receptor beta chain came from a study of CD8 T cells in Susac syndrome. Study at large: When blood was drawn, the patients with Susac syndrome were therapy-naive, on corticosteroids, or on intravenous immunoglobulin alone.

The CDR3 is made up of 15 amino acids. The germline gives CDR1 SGHRS, CDR2 YFSETQ. Trimming took 2 bases from V and 2 from J, leaving 14 bases between them. The authors reverse transcribed roughly 0.5 to 1 ug RNA with random hexamers. TCRdb re-analysed the immunoSEQ multiplex PCR reads in MiXCR, keeping a single row per CDR3 protein. This sample has 85,000 to 130,000 distinct CDR3 sequences, with approximately 93% found just once. What was sequenced was CD8+ T cells from PBMCs. V usage is TRBV5-1 and J usage is TRBJ2-7, with unresolved D. This clonotype originated in a human donor with Susac syndrome. In nucleotides, the CDR3 is TGCGCCAGCAGCTTTCGATTTGGCACAGCCTACGAGCAGTACTTC. Translation: CASSFRFGTAYEQYF.